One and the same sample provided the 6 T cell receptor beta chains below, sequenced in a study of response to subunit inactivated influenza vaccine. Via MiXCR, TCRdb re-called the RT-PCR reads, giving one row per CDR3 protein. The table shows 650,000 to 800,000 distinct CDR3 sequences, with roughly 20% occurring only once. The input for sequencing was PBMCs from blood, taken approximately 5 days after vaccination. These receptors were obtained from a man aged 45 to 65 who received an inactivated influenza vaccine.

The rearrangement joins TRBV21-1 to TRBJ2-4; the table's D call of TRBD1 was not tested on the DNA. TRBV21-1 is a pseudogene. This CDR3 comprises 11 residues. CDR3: CASSTGRAQYF. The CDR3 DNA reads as TGTGCCAGCAGCACAGGCCGGGCTCAGTACTTC.

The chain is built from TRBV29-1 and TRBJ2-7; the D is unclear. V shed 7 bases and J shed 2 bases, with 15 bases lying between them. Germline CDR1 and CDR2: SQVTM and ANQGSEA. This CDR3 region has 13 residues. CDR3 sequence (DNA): TGCAGCGCCCTGACGGGTAACCCCTACGAGCAGTACTTC. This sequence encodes CSALTGNPYEQYF.

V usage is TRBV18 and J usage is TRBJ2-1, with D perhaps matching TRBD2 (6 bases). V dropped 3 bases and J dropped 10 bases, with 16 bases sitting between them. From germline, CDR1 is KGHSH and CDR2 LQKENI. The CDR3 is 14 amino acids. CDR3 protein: CASSPGRRGREQFF. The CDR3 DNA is TGTGCCAGCTCACCGGGACGGCGGGGACGAGAGCAGTTCTTC.

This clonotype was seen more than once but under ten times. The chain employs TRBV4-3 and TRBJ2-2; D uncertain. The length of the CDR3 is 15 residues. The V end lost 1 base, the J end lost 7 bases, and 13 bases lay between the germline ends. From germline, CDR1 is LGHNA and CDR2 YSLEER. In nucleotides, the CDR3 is TGCGCCAGCAGCCAAGGCGTAGGCGGTCGCGGGGAGCTGTTTTTT. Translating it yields CASSQGVGGRGELFF.

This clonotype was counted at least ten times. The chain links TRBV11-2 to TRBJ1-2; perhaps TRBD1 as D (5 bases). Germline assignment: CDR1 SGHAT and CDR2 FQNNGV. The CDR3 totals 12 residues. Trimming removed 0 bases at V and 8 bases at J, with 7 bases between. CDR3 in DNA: TGTGCCAGCAGCTTAGATACAGGCGGCTACACCTTC. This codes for CASSLDTGGYTF. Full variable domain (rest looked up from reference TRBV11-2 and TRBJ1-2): EAGVAQSPRYKIIEKRQSVAFWCNPISGHATLYWYQQILGQGPKLLIQFQNNGVVDDSQLPKDRFSAERLKGVDSTLKIQPAKLEDSAVYLCASSLDTGGYTFGSGTRLTVV.

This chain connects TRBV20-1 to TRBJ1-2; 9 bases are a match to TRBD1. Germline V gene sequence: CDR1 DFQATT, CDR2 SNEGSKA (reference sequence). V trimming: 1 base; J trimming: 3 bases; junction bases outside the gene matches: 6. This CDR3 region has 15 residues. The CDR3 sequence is CSARGPGQGDYGYTF. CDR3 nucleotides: TGCAGTGCTAGAGGGCCGGGACAGGGAGACTATGGCTACACCTTC.